The rows below give T cell receptor beta chains drawn from one sample of a study of naive and memory T cell subsets. TCRdb used MiXCR to reprocess the 5' RACE reads, holding one entry per CDR3 protein. The sample contains 50,000 or so distinct CDR3 sequences, 7.2% of which appear only once. Receptors were obtained from a male donor in good health. The CDR3 runs from the conserved cysteine through the conserved F or W. Fields, in order: J gene, D gene, clone size, V gene, CDR3 protein, CDR3 DNA. A D gene is named only where the DNA matches it firmly. Not every row has a clone size; where given, it reads once, few, many or a size class.

TRBJ2-7	-	-	TRBV19	CASSGGSYEQYF	TGTGCCAGTAGCGGGGGTTCCTACGAGCAGTACTTC
TRBJ2-5	-	many	TRBV18	CASSPQRQETQYF	TGTGCCAGCTCACCACAAAGACAAGAGACCCAGTACTTC
TRBJ2-5	TRBD2	many	TRBV14	CASSPRTSGEETQYF	TGTGCCAGCAGCCCCCGGACTAGCGGGGAAGAGACCCAGTACTTC
TRBJ2-7	-	many	TRBV3-1	CASSQVSLGEQYF	TGTGCCAGCAGCCAAGTTTCTTTGGGGGAGCAGTACTTC
TRBJ2-1	TRBD1	many	TRBV5-1	CASSLGGQLHNEQFF	TGCGCCAGCAGCTTGGGGGGACAGTTACACAATGAGCAGTTCTTC
TRBJ2-5	TRBD1	few	TRBV5-5	CASTLRQGQHEETQYF	TGTGCCAGCACCCTGAGACAGGGCCAGCACGAAGAGACCCAGTACTTC
TRBJ2-1	-	few	TRBV4-2	CASSQGEVGSLSSYNEQFF	TGTGCCAGCAGCCAAGGAGAAGTGGGGTCCCTCAGCTCCTACAATGAGCAGTTCTTC
TRBJ2-5	-	-	TRBV29-1	CSVVPTGSGETQYF	TGCAGCGTTGTTCCCACAGGGTCGGGGGAGACCCAGTACTTC
TRBJ2-5	-	-	TRBV5-1	CASKLGQSEETQYF	TGCGCCAGCAAGTTGGGGCAATCGGAAGAGACCCAGTACTTC
TRBJ1-1	-	-	TRBV12-3/TRBV12-4	CASSGGHMNTEAFF	TGTGCCAGCAGTGGAGGGCATATGAACACTGAAGCTTTCTTT
TRBJ2-1	TRBD2	-	TRBV7-9	CARSITGTSGRYNEQFF	TGTGCCAGAAGTATCACCGGGACTAGCGGCCGATACAATGAGCAGTTCTTC
TRBJ1-6	-	many	TRBV27	CASSLQGNNSPLHF	TGTGCCAGCAGTTTACAGGGGAACAATTCACCCCTCCACTTT
TRBJ2-3	TRBD2	many	TRBV7-2	CASSLQAGETDTQYF	TGTGCCAGCAGCTTACAAGCGGGAGAAACAGATACGCAGTATTTT
TRBJ2-5	-	-	TRBV6-5	CASGQGLPGTQYF	TGTGCCAGCGGGCAGGGCCTCCCAGGGACCCAGTACTTC
TRBJ2-1	TRBD1	few	TRBV7-2	CASSRRDSPLSSYNEQFF	TGTGCCAGCAGCCGCCGGGACAGTCCTTTGTCCTCCTACAATGAGCAGTTCTTC
TRBJ2-5	-	many	TRBV5-1	CASSLVLAPEETQYF	TGCGCCAGCAGCTTGGTCCTAGCGCCAGAAGAGACCCAGTACTTC
TRBJ2-1	-	-	TRBV5-1	CASRLRGFDNEQFF	TGCGCCAGCAGGCTGAGGGGCTTCGACAATGAGCAGTTCTTC
TRBJ2-1	TRBD1	few	TRBV29-1	CSVRQGVEQFF	TGCAGCGTTAGACAGGGGGTTGAGCAGTTCTTC
TRBJ2-7	-	few	TRBV5-1	CASSRGTDFYEQYF	TGCGCCAGCAGCAGGGGGACGGACTTCTACGAGCAGTACTTC
TRBJ2-1	TRBD1	-	TRBV10-3	CAISEGKGQSYNEQFF	TGTGCCATCAGTGAGGGTAAGGGACAGTCCTACAATGAGCAGTTCTTC
TRBJ2-1	TRBD1	few	TRBV7-2	CASSLVAGQGTYSYNEQFF	TGTGCCAGCAGCTTAGTTGCCGGACAGGGCACATATTCCTACAATGAGCAGTTCTTC
TRBJ2-1	-	many	TRBV29-1	CSVVSGASYNEQFF	TGCAGCGTTGTTTCAGGGGCTAGCTACAATGAGCAGTTCTTC
TRBJ2-3	-	many	TRBV7-9	CASSFSTPSTDTQYF	TGTGCCAGCAGCTTTTCGACTCCGAGCACAGATACGCAGTATTTT
TRBJ2-7	-	many	TRBV27	CASSLSGGPGYEQYF	TGTGCCAGCAGTTTATCTGGGGGGCCCGGCTACGAGCAGTACTTC
TRBJ2-2	-	few	TRBV6-4	CASGGSENTGELFF	TGTGCCAGCGGAGGGTCGGAGAACACCGGGGAGCTGTTTTTT
TRBJ1-1	-	many	TRBV7-9	CASSLAGLLNTEAFF	TGTGCCAGCAGCTTAGCGGGGCTCCTGAACACTGAAGCTTTCTTT
TRBJ2-3	TRBD2	-	TRBV2	CASRDQLAEGDTQYF	TGTGCCAGCAGAGACCAACTAGCGGAGGGGGATACGCAGTATTTT
TRBJ2-1	TRBD2	many	TRBV20-1	CSARDWTSGEQFF	TGCAGTGCTAGAGATTGGACTAGCGGAGAGCAGTTCTTC
TRBJ1-4	TRBD1	many	TRBV2	CASTGQALGEKLFF	TGTGCCAGCACCGGACAGGCCTTGGGTGAAAAACTGTTTTTT
TRBJ1-4	TRBD1	-	TRBV12-3/TRBV12-4	CASRFGTGRNEKLFF	TGTGCCAGCAGGTTCGGGACAGGTCGTAATGAAAAACTGTTTTTT
TRBJ1-6	-	-	TRBV4-1	CASSQETGYNSPLHF	TGCGCCAGCAGCCAAGAAACAGGGTATAATTCACCCCTCCACTTT
TRBJ2-1	-	many	TRBV20-1	CSASGHEQFF	TGCAGTGCTAGTGGGCATGAGCAGTTCTTC
TRBJ2-1	-	many	TRBV20-1	CSAGLSESSYNEQFF	TGCAGTGCTGGCCTCTCCGAAAGCTCCTACAATGAGCAGTTCTTC
TRBJ2-2	TRBD2	few	TRBV5-1	CASSLLTSGTGELFF	TGCGCCAGCAGCTTGTTAACTAGCGGGACCGGGGAGCTGTTTTTT
TRBJ1-1	-	many	TRBV18	CASSLTGFLDEAFF	TGTGCCAGCTCACTTACAGGTTTCTTAGATGAAGCTTTCTTT
TRBJ2-6	-	-	TRBV19	CASSILPSGANVLTF	TGTGCCAGTAGTATCTTACCCTCTGGGGCCAACGTCCTGACTTTC
TRBJ2-7	TRBD2	-	TRBV18	CASSPSGLAELYEQYF	TGTGCCAGCTCACCGTCGGGACTAGCGGAACTCTACGAGCAGTACTTC
TRBJ2-1	-	many	TRBV27	CASSLGGTYNEQFF	TGTGCCAGCAGTTTAGGCGGAACTTACAATGAGCAGTTCTTC
TRBJ2-1	-	few	TRBV3-1	CASSLRQAEQFF	TGTGCCAGCAGCTTGCGACAGGCAGAGCAGTTCTTC
TRBJ2-5	TRBD1	many	TRBV11-2	CASSPLTGEETQYF	TGTGCCAGCAGCCCGCTGACAGGGGAAGAGACCCAGTACTTC
TRBJ2-5	-	-	TRBV19	CASTKGTTWGETQYF	TGTGCCAGTACCAAAGGGACCACATGGGGAGAGACCCAGTACTTC
TRBJ2-7	TRBD2	many	TRBV12-5	CASGFLGGRASEEQYF	TGTGCTAGTGGTTTTTTAGGAGGGAGGGCCAGTGAGGAGCAGTACTTC
TRBJ2-1	-	-	TRBV2	CASSVIGRGEQFF	TGTGCCAGCAGTGTCATTGGGCGAGGTGAGCAGTTCTTC
TRBJ1-1	-	many	TRBV2	CASSLARGNTEAFF	TGTGCCAGCAGTCTGGCCAGGGGGAACACTGAAGCTTTCTTT
TRBJ2-3	TRBD2	-	TRBV5-1	CASSSSLLAGESDTQYF	TGCGCCAGCAGCTCATCCCTTCTAGCGGGAGAATCAGATACGCAGTATTTT
TRBJ2-1	-	many	TRBV9	CASSAGPDRNEQFF	TGTGCCAGCAGCGCAGGACCGGACCGCAATGAGCAGTTCTTC
TRBJ2-5	TRBD1	many	TRBV7-9	CASSRDRGQETQYF	TGTGCCAGCAGCCGGGACAGGGGACAAGAGACCCAGTACTTC